The rows below give T cell receptor beta chains drawn from one sample of a study of PD-L1 blockade in urothelial cancer. Measured with immunoSEQ multiplex PCR; TCRdb has only the in-frame clones, and not every one. The sample holds 71,000 or so clones, 85% to 90% seen once. This specimen was PBMCs, taken around atezolizumab (anti-PD-L1) treatment. These receptor sequences come from a man aged 55 to 70 with urothelial cancer. Each CDR3 is given with its conserved first and last residue. The D gene is left open where the match is weak. Rows give clone size only sometimes, using once, few, many, or a class for an expanded clone.

j_call	clone_size	d_call	v_call	cdr3_aa	cdr3_nt
TRBJ2-3	.	.	TRBV19	CASRISSTDTQYF	TGTGCCAGTAGAATCTCTAGCACAGATACGCAGTATTTT
TRBJ2-5	.	TRBD1	TRBV6-5	CASSYRGRQETQYF	TGTGCCAGCAGTTACAGGGGGCGTCAAGAGACCCAGTACTTC
TRBJ1-2	.	.	TRBV5-8	CASSQGPGGRSYGYTF	TGTGCCAGCAGCCAGGGTCCCGGGGGGCGCAGCTATGGCTACACCTTC
TRBJ2-7	.	TRBD1	TRBV7-8	CASSPGQVLYEQYF	TGTGCCAGCAGCCCAGGACAGGTCCTCTACGAGCAGTACTTC
TRBJ1-4	.	TRBD1	TRBV6-5	CASSYQGARLFF	TGTGCCAGCAGTTACCAGGGGGCGAGACTGTTTTTT
TRBJ2-3	.	.	TRBV6-1	CASSEARYYTDTQYF	TGTGCCAGCAGTGAAGCGCGCTACTACACAGATACGCAGTATTTT
TRBJ1-4	few	.	TRBV30	CAWSVAGGNEKLFF	TGTGCCTGGAGTGTGGCCGGGGGTAATGAAAAACTGTTTTTT
TRBJ2-1	.	.	TRBV9	CASSVGLRDNEQFF	TGTGCCAGCAGCGTAGGGCTCAGGGACAATGAGCAGTTCTTC
TRBJ2-2	.	.	TRBV6-1	CASSEGLSGTGELFF	TGTGCCAGCAGTGAAGGTCTCTCAGGGACCGGGGAGCTGTTTTTT
TRBJ1-2	.	.	TRBV2	CASSHRDYGYTF	TGTGCCAGCAGCCACAGGGACTATGGCTACACCTTC
TRBJ2-7	.	TRBD1	TRBV13	CASSSGQGYEQYF	TGTGCCAGCAGCTCGGGACAGGGATACGAGCAGTACTTC
TRBJ1-6	.	TRBD1	TRBV2	CASRTGTGTLNSPLHF	TGTGCCAGTAGAACCGGGACAGGGACCCTCAATTCACCCCTCCACTTT
TRBJ2-7	.	.	TRBV5-1	CASSLGTHTYEQYF	TGCGCCAGCAGCTTAGGGACTCATACCTACGAGCAGTACTTC
TRBJ2-2	.	.	TRBV30	CAWKGGVNTGELFF	TGTGCCTGGAAAGGCGGGGTAAACACCGGGGAGCTGTTTTTT
TRBJ2-3	.	.	TRBV2	CASSVRDTQYF	TGTGCCAGCAGTGTGCGGGATACGCAGTATTTT
TRBJ1-3	.	.	TRBV29-1	CSVLAGAFSGNTIYF	TGCAGCGTTCTCGCAGGGGCGTTCTCTGGAAACACCATATATTTT
TRBJ1-2	.	.	TRBV11-2	CASSLRGGYTF	TGTGCCAGCAGCTTGCGAGGAGGCTACACCTTC
TRBJ1-5	once	.	TRBV11-2	CASSLDPSQPQHF	TGTGCCAGCAGCTTAGATCCTAGTCAGCCCCAGCATTTT
TRBJ2-5	.	TRBD2	TRBV6-5	CASSYRTSGEETQYF	TGTGCCAGCAGTTACCGGACTAGCGGGGAAGAGACCCAGTACTTC
TRBJ2-7	.	.	TRBV25-1	CASSEPAQGSYEQYF	TGTGCCAGCAGTGAACCGGCCCAGGGCTCCTACGAGCAGTACTTC
TRBJ2-3	.	TRBD2	TRBV7-6	CASSGKTSGGPDTQYF	TGTGCCAGCAGCGGAAAGACTAGCGGGGGGCCAGATACGCAGTATTTT
TRBJ2-1	.	TRBD2	TRBV10-2	CASSLLAGGYNEQFF	TGCGCCAGCAGTCTACTAGCGGGAGGCTACAATGAGCAGTTCTTC
TRBJ2-2	.	.	TRBV6-5	CASRVTGLSTGELFF	TGTGCCAGCAGAGTCACAGGGTTATCGACCGGGGAGCTGTTTTTT
TRBJ2-5	.	TRBD2	TRBV29-1	CSSGGGETQYF	TGCAGTTCCGGCGGGGGGGAGACCCAGTACTTC
TRBJ1-1	.	.	TRBV6-5	CASRLQGNTEAFF	TGTGCCAGCAGATTACAGGGAAACACTGAAGCTTTCTTT
TRBJ2-5	once	TRBD2	TRBV18	CASSRTSGQETQYF	TGTGCCAGCTCGCGGACTAGCGGACAAGAGACCCAGTACTTC
TRBJ1-1	.	.	TRBV18	CASSMTANTEAFF	TGTGCCAGCTCTATGACAGCGAACACTGAAGCTTTCTTT
TRBJ2-3	.	.	TRBV2	CASSEAGGRVDTQYF	TGTGCCAGCAGTGAAGCGGGGGGACGGGTAGATACGCAGTATTTT
TRBJ2-5	.	TRBD2	TRBV5-6	CASGGGGETQYF	TGTGCCAGCGGGGGGGGAGGAGAGACCCAGTACTTC
TRBJ2-1	.	TRBD2	TRBV18	CASSPGLAGVAFF	TGTGCCAGCTCGCCCGGACTAGCGGGTGTGGCGTTCTTC
TRBJ2-7	.	TRBD1	TRBV18	CASSPRQGTYEQYF	TGTGCCAGCTCACCACGACAGGGGACCTACGAGCAGTACTTC
TRBJ1-1	once	.	TRBV7-9	CASSSGTLPFVNTEAFF	TGTGCCAGCAGCTCGGGGACACTCCCGTTCGTGAACACTGAAGCTTTCTTT
TRBJ1-3	.	TRBD1	TRBV15	CATSRDYGTGTSGNTIYF	TGTGCCACCAGCAGAGATTACGGGACAGGGACCTCTGGAAACACCATATATTTT
TRBJ1-1	many	.	TRBV10-3	CAISDLGPEAFF	TGTGCCATCAGTGATTTGGGGCCTGAAGCTTTCTTT
TRBJ1-1	few	TRBD1	TRBV13	CASRDRGESNTEAFF	TGTGCCAGCAGGGACAGGGGGGAGTCGAACACTGAAGCTTTCTTT
TRBJ2-2	.	TRBD2	TRBV6-1	CASRVAGTNTGELFF	TGTGCCAGCAGGGTAGCGGGAACGAACACCGGGGAGCTGTTTTTT
TRBJ2-7	.	TRBD2	TRBV15	CATSRGTSGSAEQYF	TGTGCCACCAGCCGAGGGACTAGCGGGAGCGCCGAGCAGTACTTC
TRBJ1-1	.	.	TRBV19	CASSIPRAEAFF	TGTGCCAGTAGTATTCCACGAGCTGAAGCTTTCTTT
TRBJ2-7	once	TRBD1	TRBV25-1	CASSHSDRSGEQYF	TGTGCCAGCAGCCACTCGGACAGGTCGGGGGAGCAGTACTTC
TRBJ2-7	.	.	TRBV9	CASSVYPDSYEQYF	TGTGCCAGCAGCGTATACCCAGACTCCTACGAGCAGTACTTC
TRBJ2-3	.	.	TRBV9	CASSVSGWSTDTQYF	TGTGCCAGCAGCGTTAGCGGCTGGAGCACAGATACGCAGTATTTT
TRBJ1-6	.	TRBD1	TRBV5-5	CASSTTGTGRSYNSPLHF	TGTGCCAGCAGCACGACCGGGACAGGTCGCTCCTATAATTCACCCCTCCACTTT
TRBJ2-7	.	.	TRBV19	CASSIDGDNYEQYF	TGTGCCAGTAGTATAGATGGGGACAACTACGAGCAGTACTTC
TRBJ1-1	.	.	TRBV4-2	CASSQEPGVDTEAFF	TGTGCCAGCAGCCAAGAGCCAGGGGTTGACACTGAAGCTTTCTTT
TRBJ1-5	.	TRBD1	TRBV5-8	CASSEGQGGSQPQHF	TGTGCCAGCAGCGAAGGACAGGGAGGTAGTCAGCCCCAGCATTTT
TRBJ2-6	.	TRBD1	TRBV28	CASRQTGTFMSGANVLTF	TGTGCCAGCAGGCAGACAGGGACGTTCATGTCTGGGGCCAACGTCCTGACTTTC
TRBJ2-1	.	TRBD2	TRBV29-1	CSVDLGLRTSGIISEQFF	TGCAGCGTTGATTTGGGGCTCCGGACTAGCGGGATTATAAGTGAGCAGTTCTTC
TRBJ1-1	.	.	TRBV5-1	CASSQGESTEAFF	TGCGCCAGCAGCCAAGGGGAATCCACTGAAGCTTTCTTT
TRBJ2-5	.	.	TRBV5-6	CASSFLTKRTQYF	TGTGCCAGCAGCTTTCTGACGAAGCGGACCCAGTACTTC
TRBJ2-3	.	.	TRBV7-2	CASSLWGGTDTQYF	TGTGCCAGCAGCTTATGGGGGGGCACAGATACGCAGTATTTT
TRBJ2-1	.	TRBD2	TRBV9	CASSASGGGYNEQFF	TGTGCCAGCAGCGCGAGCGGGGGGGGATACAATGAGCAGTTCTTC
TRBJ2-7	.	.	TRBV11-2	CASSLVAQGGYEQYF	TGTGCCAGCAGCTTAGTGGCGCAGGGGGGTTACGAGCAGTACTTC
TRBJ2-7	.	TRBD2	TRBV5-1	CASSLRPGGKAYEQYF	TGCGCCAGCAGCCTGAGGCCGGGGGGGAAGGCCTACGAGCAGTACTTC
TRBJ2-7	.	TRBD1	TRBV10-1	CASSEPPGQFAYFPYEQYF	TGCGCCAGCAGTGAGCCACCGGGACAGTTCGCATATTTCCCCTACGAGCAGTACTTC
TRBJ2-7	.	TRBD1	TRBV7-8	CASRGDEQGAHEQYF	TGTGCCAGCAGGGGGGACGAACAGGGGGCCCACGAGCAGTACTTC
TRBJ2-7	.	.	TRBV30	CAWSNRVREQYF	TGTGCCTGGAGTAACAGGGTACGGGAGCAGTACTTC
TRBJ2-3	.	TRBD1	TRBV7-6	CASSRGTGYTDTQYF	TGTGCCAGCAGCCGCGGGACAGGGTACACAGATACGCAGTATTTT